This T cell receptor (beta chain) was found in a study of response to subunit inactivated influenza vaccine. V lost 3 bases to trimming and J lost 3 bases, with 9 bases between them. The CDR3 runs to 14 residues. Study outcomes and limitations: Authors suggested each seasonal influenza vaccination recruits few new T cells.

From the RT-PCR reads, TCRdb called clonotypes with MiXCR, one entry per CDR3 protein. The sample lists roughly 760,000 distinct CDR3 sequences, around 21% occurring once. Concerning this clonotype: What it recognizes is unknown.

Sample: PBMCs from blood, taken around 5 days after vaccination. The receptor was derived from a man aged 45-60 years who received an inactivated influenza vaccine. This rearrangement joins TRBV12-3 or TRBV12-4 to TRBJ2-4, with D unclear. The CDR3 coding sequence is TGTGCCAGCAGTTTTCGCGTAAGCAAAAACATTCAGTACTTC. Protein: CASSFRVSKNIQYF.